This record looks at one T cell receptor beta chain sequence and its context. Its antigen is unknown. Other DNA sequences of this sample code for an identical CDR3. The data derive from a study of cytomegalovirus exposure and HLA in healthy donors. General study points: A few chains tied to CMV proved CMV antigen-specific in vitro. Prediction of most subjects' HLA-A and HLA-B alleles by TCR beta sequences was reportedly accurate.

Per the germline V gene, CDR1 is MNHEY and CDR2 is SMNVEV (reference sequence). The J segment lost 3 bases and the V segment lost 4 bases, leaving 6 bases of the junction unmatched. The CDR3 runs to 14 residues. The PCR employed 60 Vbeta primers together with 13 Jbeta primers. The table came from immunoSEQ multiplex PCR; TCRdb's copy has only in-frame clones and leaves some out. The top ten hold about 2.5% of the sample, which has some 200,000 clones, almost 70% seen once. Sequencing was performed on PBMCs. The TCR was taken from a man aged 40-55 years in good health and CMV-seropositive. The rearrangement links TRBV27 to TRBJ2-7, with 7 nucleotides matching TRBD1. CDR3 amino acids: CASSSRDSSYEQYF. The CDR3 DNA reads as TGTGCCAGCAGTTCACGGGACAGTAGCTACGAGCAGTACTTC.